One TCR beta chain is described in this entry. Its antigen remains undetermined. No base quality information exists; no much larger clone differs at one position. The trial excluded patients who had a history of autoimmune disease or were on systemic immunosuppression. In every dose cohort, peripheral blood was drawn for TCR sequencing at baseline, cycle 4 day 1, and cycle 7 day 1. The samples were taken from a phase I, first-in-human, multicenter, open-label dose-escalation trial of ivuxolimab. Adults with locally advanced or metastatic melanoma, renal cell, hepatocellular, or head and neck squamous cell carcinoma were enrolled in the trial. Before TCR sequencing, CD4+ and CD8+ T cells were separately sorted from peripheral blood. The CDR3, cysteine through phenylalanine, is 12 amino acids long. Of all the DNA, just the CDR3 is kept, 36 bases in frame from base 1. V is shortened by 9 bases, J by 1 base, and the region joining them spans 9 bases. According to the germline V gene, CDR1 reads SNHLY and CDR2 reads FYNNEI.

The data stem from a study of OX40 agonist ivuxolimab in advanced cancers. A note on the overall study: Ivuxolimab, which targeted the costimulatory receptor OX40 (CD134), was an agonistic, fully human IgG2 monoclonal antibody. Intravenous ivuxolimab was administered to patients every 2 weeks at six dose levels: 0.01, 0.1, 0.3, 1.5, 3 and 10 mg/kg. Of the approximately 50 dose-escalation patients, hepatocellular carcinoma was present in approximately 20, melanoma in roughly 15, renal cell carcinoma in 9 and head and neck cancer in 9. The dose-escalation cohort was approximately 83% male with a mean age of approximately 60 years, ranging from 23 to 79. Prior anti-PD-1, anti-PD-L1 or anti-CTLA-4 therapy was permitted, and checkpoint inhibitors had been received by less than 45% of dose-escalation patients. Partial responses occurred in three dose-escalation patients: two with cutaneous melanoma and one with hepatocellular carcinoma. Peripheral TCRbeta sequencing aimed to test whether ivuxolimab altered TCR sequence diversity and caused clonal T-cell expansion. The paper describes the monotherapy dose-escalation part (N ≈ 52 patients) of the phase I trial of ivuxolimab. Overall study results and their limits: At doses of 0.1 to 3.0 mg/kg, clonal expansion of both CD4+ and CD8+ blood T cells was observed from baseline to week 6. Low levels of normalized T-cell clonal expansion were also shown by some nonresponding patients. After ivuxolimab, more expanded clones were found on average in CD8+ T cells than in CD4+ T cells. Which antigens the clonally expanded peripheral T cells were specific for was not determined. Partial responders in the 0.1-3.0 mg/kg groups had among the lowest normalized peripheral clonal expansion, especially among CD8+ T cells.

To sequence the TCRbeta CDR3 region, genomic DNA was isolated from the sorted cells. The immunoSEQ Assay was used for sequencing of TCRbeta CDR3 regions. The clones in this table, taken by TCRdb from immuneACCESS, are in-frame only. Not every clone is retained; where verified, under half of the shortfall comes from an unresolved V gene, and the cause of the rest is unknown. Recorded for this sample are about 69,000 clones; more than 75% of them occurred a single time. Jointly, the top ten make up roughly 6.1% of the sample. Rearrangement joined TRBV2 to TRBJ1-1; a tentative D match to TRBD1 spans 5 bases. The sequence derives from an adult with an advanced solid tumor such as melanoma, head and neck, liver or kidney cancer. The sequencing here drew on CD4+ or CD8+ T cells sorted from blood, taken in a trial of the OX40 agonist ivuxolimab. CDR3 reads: CARGTGNTEAFF. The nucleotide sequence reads TGTGCCAGAGGGACGGGGAACACTGAAGCTTTCTTT. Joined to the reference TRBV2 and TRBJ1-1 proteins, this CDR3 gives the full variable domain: EPEVTQTPSHQVTQMGQEVILRCVPISNHLYFYWYRQILGQKVEFLVSFYNNEISEKSEIFDDQFSVERPDGSNFTLKIRSTKLEDSAMYFCARGTGNTEAFFGQGTRLTVV.